Each of the 18 T cell receptor beta chains below was sequenced from the same sample in a study of T cell responses to AZD1222 COVID-19 vaccine. The data were produced by immunoSEQ multiplex PCR, yet TCRdb's version contains in-frame clones alone and is incomplete. This table holds around 150,000 clones, just over 90% found once. This specimen consisted of peripheral blood, obtained on day 0 of MenACWY control vaccination. These receptors were obtained from an adult in good health.

The V and J genes are TRBV3-1 (or the pseudogene TRBV3-2) and TRBJ1-4, with D possibly being TRBD1 (6 bases). With 5 bases removed from V and 5 bases from J, the gap between germline ends came to 12 bases. Per germline, CDR1 LGHDT and CDR2 YNNKEL (reference sequence). This CDR3 region has 14 residues. This chain's CDR3 is CASSDRRGNEKLFF. In nucleotides, the CDR3 is TGTGCCAGCAGCGACAGGAGAGGCAATGAAAAACTGTTTTTT.

Worth noting for this clone: The germline gene is not matched at one end of the junction; a read error may be the cause. V usage is TRBV3-1 (or the pseudogene TRBV3-2) and J usage is TRBJ2-7; D call uncertain. There are 11 residues in the CDR3. The germline V gene encodes CDR1 LGHDT and CDR2 YNNKEL (reference sequence). As DNA, the CDR3 is TGTGCCAGCGGAGACTCTTCGAAGATCGTCTTC. Translated, it gives CASGDSSKIVF.

This sequence joins TRBV10-3 and TRBJ1-4; D gene unclear. In germline, CDR1 is ENHRY, CDR2 SYGVKD. The CDR3 runs to 15 residues. Deletions cut 8 bases from V and 0 bases from J, with 13 bases between. The CDR3 sequence: CAISTGIATNEKLFF. In DNA, the CDR3 is TGTGCCATCTCCACGGGAATTGCAACTAATGAAAAACTGTTTTTT.

This clone has a single count. V gene TRBV5-6 combines with J gene TRBJ1-2; D is undetermined. Germline CDR1 is SGHDT and CDR2 is YYEEEE. Trimming removed 4 bases from V and 2 bases from J, with 6 bases in between. The CDR3 has 12 amino acids. CDR3 region: CASSGVNYGYTF. Here the CDR3 DNA reads TGTGCCAGCAGCGGGGTGAACTATGGCTACACCTTC.

The J gene is TRBJ2-3, the V gene TRBV5-1; possibly TRBD2 for D (7 bases). The CDR3 has 15 amino acids. Deletions cut 6 bases from V and 2 bases from J, with 16 bases between. Germline CDR1 and CDR2: SGHRS and YFSETQ. The CDR3 spells CASTLGGRPTDTQYF. The DNA for the CDR3 is TGCGCCAGCACCCTCGGGGGGCGCCCCACAGATACGCAGTATTTT.

The V and J genes are TRBV5-4 and TRBJ2-7; D is perhaps TRBD2 (7 bases). The germline V and J ends were trimmed by 0 bases and 4 bases, with 8 bases remaining between them. This CDR3 region has 13 residues. The germline CDR1 and CDR2 sequences are SGHNT and YYREEE (reference sequence). CDR3 sequence reads: CASSLEGGYEQYF. Here the CDR3 DNA reads TGTGCCAGCAGCTTGGAGGGGGGGTACGAGCAGTACTTC.

This rearrangement joins TRBV19 to TRBJ1-4; D may be TRBD1 (6 bases). V shed 8 bases and J shed 0 bases, with 13 bases lying between them. This CDR3 has 15 amino acids. Germline V gene data show CDR1 as LNHDA and CDR2 as SQIVND (reference sequence). The CDR3 loop is CASSKGETTNEKLFF. The CDR3 region has the DNA TGTGCCAGTTCTAAGGGGGAAACAACTAATGAAAAACTGTTTTTT.

The chain links TRBV28 to TRBJ2-3, with D possibly matching TRBD1 (5 bases). Germline V gene data show CDR1 as MDHEN and CDR2 as SYDVKM. V was clipped by 6 bases and J by 4 bases, with 14 bases between them. The CDR3 covers 14 residues. The CDR3 DNA is TGTGCCAGCAGGCTAGGGGTATGGGCAGATACGCAGTATTTT. Amino acids: CASRLGVWADTQYF.

This clone was seen a single time. The V and J genes are TRBV28 and TRBJ1-6; D is possibly TRBD1 (6 bases). There are 13 residues in the CDR3. The V end was cut by 6 bases, the J end by 9 bases, with 12 bases between. Germline V CDR1 and CDR2: MDHEN, SYDVKM. The CDR3 bases are TGTGCCAGCAGCACCGCGACAGGTTCACCCCTCCACTTT. Its translation is CASSTATGSPLHF.

The rearrangement uses TRBV11-3 and TRBJ2-7, with a weak D call TRBD1 (7 bases). Between the trimmed V and J ends, which lost 1 base and 3 bases, there was a span of 13 bases. CDR1 and CDR2 (germline): SGHNT, YENEEA. The CDR3 has 15 residues. As DNA, the CDR3 is TGTGCCAGCAGCTTAGTCCAGGGGGGTGGCTACGAGCAGTACTTC. Translation: CASSLVQGGGYEQYF.

The chain carries TRBV9 and TRBJ2-1; TRBD2 matches at 12 bases. Trimming took 1 base from V and 6 from J; bases not matched to a gene: 11. CDR1 is SGDLS and CDR2 is YYNGEE in the germline V gene. The CDR3 spans 18 residues. CDR3 sequence: CASSVRSLLAGGINEQFF. The CDR3 coding sequence is TGTGCCAGCAGCGTAAGATCTCTTCTAGCGGGAGGGATCAATGAGCAGTTCTTC.

This chain uses TRBV21-1 with TRBJ2-7; TRBD1, the table's D call, lacks a check against the DNA. TRBV21-1 is a pseudogene segment. CDR3 length: 15 residues. The CDR3 region is CASPAGHSNPYEQYF. The CDR3, as DNA: TGTGCCAGCCCGGCCGGACATTCAAACCCCTACGAGCAGTACTTC.

The chain combines TRBV7-2 with TRBJ1-1, with TRBD1 matching over 7 bases. With V trimmed by 5 bases and J by 1 base, 4 bases remained unmatched. The CDR3 runs 14 residues. Germline-derived CDR1 and CDR2 are SGHTA and FQGNSA. The CDR3 DNA follows: TGTGCCAGCAGCCCTCGACAGGGGAACACTGAAGCTTTCTTT. This sequence encodes CASSPRQGNTEAFF.

The chain recombines TRBV6-5 with TRBJ1-2, with 7 bases lining up with TRBD1. Germline V gives CDR1 MNHEY, CDR2 SVGAGI. The V gene end was trimmed by 10 bases and the J gene end by 4 bases; junction bases not matched to a gene: 15. The CDR3 spans 15 residues. CDR3 nucleotides: TGTGCCATCTTCGAACCTGGGACAGTCCGCTATGGCTACACCTTC. It specifies CAIFEPGTVRYGYTF.

The rearrangement joins TRBV11-2 to TRBJ2-1, with D possibly TRBD2 on 6 matching bases. Per germline, CDR1 SGHAT and CDR2 FQNNGV. The CDR3 spans 16 residues. Trimming left V 0 bases short and J 9 bases short, with 18 bases between. Written as DNA, the CDR3 is TGTGCCAGCAGCTTAGATGGAATGTGGGAGGCAGGTGAGCAGTTCTTC. The encoded protein is CASSLDGMWEAGEQFF.

The chain recombines TRBV7-9 with TRBJ1-2; TRBD1 agrees at 7 bases. The CDR3 contains 16 residues. Germline V gene data show CDR1 as SEHNR and CDR2 as FQNEAQ (reference sequence). With V trimmed by 0 bases and J by 7 bases, 11 bases remained unmatched. CDR3 nucleotide sequence: TGTGCCAGCAGCTTAGCGGGACAGATCTCCCCGGGTGGCTACACCTTC. Translated: CASSLAGQISPGGYTF.

This clone was seen a single time. The genes are TRBV7-3 and TRBJ1-1; weak D call: TRBD1 (5 bases). Per germline, CDR1 SGHTA and CDR2 FQGTGA. The CDR3 sequence is 14 residues long. V lost 5 bases and J lost 3, with 13 bases in between. In DNA, the CDR3 is TGTGCCAGCAGCGAGGGACCGCAAGACACTGAAGCTTTCTTT. Its translation: CASSEGPQDTEAFF.

In this sample, this clone turned up once. The chain uses TRBV7-9 and TRBJ2-1, with unresolved D. CDR3 length equals 15 residues. Germline V lookup: CDR1 SEHNR, CDR2 FQNEAQ (reference sequence). Between the trimmed V and J ends, which lost 5 bases and 4 bases, there was a span of 15 bases. Here the CDR3 reads CASSVSRAGYNEQFF. The DNA of the CDR3 is TGTGCCAGCAGCGTAAGCCGGGCCGGATACAATGAGCAGTTCTTC.